The 14 T cell receptor beta chains given below trace back to one sample, sequenced in a study of T cell responses to AZD1222 COVID-19 vaccine. The method was immunoSEQ multiplex PCR; TCRdb's version includes in-frame clones alone and lacks a portion of them. The table records approximately 150,000 clones, about 91% of them present only once. The material was peripheral blood, obtained on day 0 of AZD1222 vaccination. Source of these receptors: an adult in good health.

This chain joins TRBV4-3 and TRBJ2-1; 8 positions agree with TRBD2. Per the germline V gene, CDR1 is LGHNA and CDR2 is YSLEER. The CDR3 spans 17 residues. Trimming at V came to 0 bases and at J to 3 bases, leaving 7 bases not matched to a gene. The CDR3 spells CASSQDWSAGGYNEQFF. CDR3 coding DNA: TGCGCCAGCAGCCAAGATTGGTCGGCGGGAGGCTACAATGAGCAGTTCTTC.

This rearrangement joins TRBV6-6 to TRBJ2-7; D uncertain. Germline CDR1 reads MNHNY; CDR2 reads SVGAGI (reference sequence). Trimming took off 0 bases at V and 3 bases at J, with 9 bases between the two ends. There are 14 residues in the CDR3. CDR3 protein: CASSYSTAVYEQYF. CDR3 in DNA: TGTGCCAGCAGTTACTCGACGGCAGTCTACGAGCAGTACTTC.

This clone was observed a single time. The chain uses TRBV30 and TRBJ2-7; 10 nucleotides match TRBD1. Germline loops: CDR1 GTSNPN, CDR2 SVGIG (reference sequence). CDR3 length: 16 residues. V lost 3 bases, J lost 7 bases, and 15 bases stayed unmatched. Here the CDR3 DNA reads TGTGCCTGGAGCCGACAGGGGGCCCTCCCCAGAAGGGAGCAGTACTTC. The encoded protein is CAWSRQGALPRREQYF.

This chain links TRBV7-2 with TRBJ2-7; D uncertain. The germline CDR1 and CDR2 sequences are SGHTA and FQGNSA. The ends were cut back, 1 base at V and 6 bases at J, with 7 bases in the middle. This CDR3 has 12 amino acids. For the CDR3, the DNA is TGTGCCAGCAGCTTAGACTACTCCGAGCAGTACTTC. Amino acid sequence: CASSLDYSEQYF.

The chain joins TRBV28 to TRBJ2-5, with D perhaps being TRBD1 or TRBD2 (6 bases each). Trimming removed 5 bases at V and 4 bases at J, with 14 bases between. CDR1 is MDHEN, CDR2 SYDVKM, per germline. This CDR3 is 14 amino acids long. CDR3 DNA: TGTGCCAGCAGTCGCACGGGGGCTCTAGAGACCCAGTACTTC. It yields the protein CASSRTGALETQYF.

CDR3 sequence reads: CASSFPDRAGSPLHF. CDR3 sequence (DNA): TGTGCCAGCAGTTTTCCTGACCGCGCTGGTTCACCCCTCCACTTT. The V gene is TRBV28, the J gene TRBJ1-6; no definite D call. The CDR3 covers 15 residues. Germline loops: CDR1 MDHEN, CDR2 SYDVKM. Trimming removed 3 bases at V and 9 bases at J, with 15 bases between.

This clone occurred a few times. The chain is built from TRBV7-2 and TRBJ1-6; the D gene is possibly TRBD1 (5 bases). The V end lost 1 base, the J end lost 5 bases, and 9 bases lay between the germline ends. Germline CDR1 SGHTA, CDR2 FQGNSA. CDR3 length equals 15 residues. CDR3 DNA: TGTGCCAGCAGCTTAGGTGGGGGGGATAATTCACCCCTCCACTTT. Translation: CASSLGGGDNSPLHF.

The V gene is TRBV4-1, the J gene TRBJ1-6; D perhaps matches TRBD1 (5 bases). Germline assignment: CDR1 MGHRA and CDR2 YSYEKL. This CDR3 has 15 amino acids. V gave up 1 base and J gave up 9 bases, with 13 bases separating them. The CDR3 bases are TGCGCCAGCAGCCAAGTGGGACCTCGGGGTTCACCCCTCCACTTT. It translates to CASSQVGPRGSPLHF.

V is TRBV7-9 and J is TRBJ2-5, with 7 bases that match TRBD2. V dropped 1 base and J dropped 2; count of bases not matched to a gene: 4. Germline CDR1 is SEHNR and CDR2 is FQNEAQ (reference sequence). This CDR3 has 15 residues. CDR3 amino acids: CASSLDPSGQETQYF. CDR3 nucleotide sequence: TGTGCCAGCAGCTTAGACCCTAGCGGTCAAGAGACCCAGTACTTC.

The V call is TRBV9, the J call TRBJ1-1; D is ambiguous. Per germline, CDR1 SGDLS and CDR2 YYNGEE. Between the trimmed V and J ends, which lost 0 bases and 1 base, there was a span of 10 bases. This CDR3 region has 15 residues. Written as DNA, the CDR3 is TGTGCCAGCAGCGTAGCAGCCAAGACGAACACTGAAGCTTTCTTT. It encodes CASSVAAKTNTEAFF.

This rearrangement joins TRBV3-1 (or the pseudogene TRBV3-2) to TRBJ2-7; TRBD2 is a possible D gene (5 bases). The germline V gene encodes CDR1 LGHDT and CDR2 YNNKEL (reference sequence). CDR3 length: 15 residues. V gave up 7 bases and J gave up 4 bases, with 20 bases separating them. The DNA for the CDR3 is TGTGCCAGCATCAAACCCGGTGCACTAGTGTACGAGCAGTACTTC. Its protein product is CASIKPGALVYEQYF.

V and J are TRBV30 and TRBJ2-3; D may be TRBD2 (5 bases). Per germline, CDR1 GTSNPN and CDR2 SVGIG (reference sequence). V was cut by 0 bases and J by 1 base, with 17 bases left in between. This CDR3 has 17 residues. CDR3 protein: CAWSVRPVIGGTDTQYF. The CDR3 region has the DNA TGTGCCTGGAGTGTTCGTCCCGTCATCGGGGGCACAGATACGCAGTATTTT.

The genes are TRBV7-9 and TRBJ2-7; TRBD2 matches 8 bases. Germline V lookup: CDR1 SEHNR, CDR2 FQNEAQ (reference sequence). V lost 1 base, J lost 4 bases, and 6 bases stayed unmatched. This CDR3 has 15 residues. CDR3 in DNA: TGTGCCAGCAGCTTAGATATAGCGGGGTTATACGAGCAGTACTTC. Translating it yields CASSLDIAGLYEQYF.

This sequence joins TRBV18 and TRBJ1-1, with TRBD1 matching 8 bases. Germline-derived CDR1 and CDR2 are KGHSH and LQKENI. The CDR3 has 14 amino acids. Trimming took 6 bases from V and 3 from J; bases not matched to a gene: 6. This chain's CDR3 is CASSVTGGDTEAFF. In nucleotides, the CDR3 is TGTGCCAGCTCCGTTACAGGGGGGGACACTGAAGCTTTCTTT.